This TCR beta chain stems from a study of shared clonotypes between healthy human individuals. General study findings and limits: The study drew on few donors, limiting represented genetic and exposure-history diversity. Clonotypes not shared had lower generation probabilities than those common to all four donors.

Among the donors, all were Caucasian adults who lived in Nashville, Tennessee. Negatively enriched CD4+ T cells were divided by CD45RA into naive and memory. Generated by immunoSEQ multiplex PCR, the TCRdb table keeps only in-frame clones and is missing some. The sample contains about 2.3 million clones, 85% to 95% of which appear only once. The CDR3 totals 14 residues. The V gene end was trimmed by 5 bases and the J gene end by 2 bases; junction bases not matched to a gene: 3. Germline loops: CDR1 MNHEY, CDR2 SVGAGI. For this clone: Antigen specificity is unknown.

Sequences were obtained from naive CD4+ T cells from PBMCs. Subset given: CD45RA+ positively selected. The clonotype comes from a man between 18 and 35 years old in good health. Some clones in this sample may be carry-over from other donors' samples. The chain couples TRBV6-5 to TRBJ2-4, with TRBD1 matching 7 bases. Here the CDR3 reads CASSRQGPKNIQYF. The CDR3 nucleotides read TGTGCCAGCAGTCGACAGGGACCCAAAAACATTCAGTACTTC.